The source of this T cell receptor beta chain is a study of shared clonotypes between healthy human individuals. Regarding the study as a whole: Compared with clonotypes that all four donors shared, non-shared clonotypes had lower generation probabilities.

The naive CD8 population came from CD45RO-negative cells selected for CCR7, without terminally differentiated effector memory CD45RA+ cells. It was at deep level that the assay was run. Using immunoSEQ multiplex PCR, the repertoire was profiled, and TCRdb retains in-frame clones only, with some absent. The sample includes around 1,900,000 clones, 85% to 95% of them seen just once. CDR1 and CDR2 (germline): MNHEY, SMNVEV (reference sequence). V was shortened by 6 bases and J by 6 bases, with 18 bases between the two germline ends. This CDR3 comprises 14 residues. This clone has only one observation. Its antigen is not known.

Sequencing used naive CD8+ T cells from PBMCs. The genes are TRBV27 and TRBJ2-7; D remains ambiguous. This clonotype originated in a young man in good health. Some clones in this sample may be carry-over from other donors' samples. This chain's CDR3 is CASSKMNGAAEQYF. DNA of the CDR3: TGTGCCAGCAGCAAAATGAATGGCGCGGCCGAGCAGTACTTC.